A single sample is the source of the 29 T cell receptor beta chains below, sequenced in a study of blood T cell repertoires in COVID-19. The repertoire was sequenced with immunoSEQ multiplex PCR; TCRdb's copy has only in-frame clones and lacks some. The sample carries 200,000 or so clones, about nine tenths recorded once. The source material was PBMCs or T cells enriched from blood (not recorded which). The receptors come from a woman between 40 and 55 years old with acute COVID-19.

This chain links TRBV19 with TRBJ2-2; D perhaps matches TRBD2 (6 bases). V was clipped by 4 bases and J by 3 bases, with 15 bases between them. Germline-derived CDR1 and CDR2 are LNHDA and SQIVND (reference sequence). CDR3 length: 16 amino acids. This CDR3 reads CASSNPGLRDTGELFF. CDR3 DNA sequence: TGTGCCAGTAGTAACCCGGGACTTCGGGACACCGGGGAGCTGTTTTTT.

This clone was recorded once. V usage is TRBV2 and J usage is TRBJ2-3; D unclear. This CDR3 has 12 amino acids. Germline loops: CDR1 SNHLY, CDR2 FYNNEI. V lost 8 bases to trimming and J lost 2 bases, with 8 bases between them. As DNA, the CDR3 is TGTGCCAGCCGACTCCTCACAGATACGCAGTATTTT. Translation gives CASRLLTDTQYF.

The chain recombines TRBV7-2 with TRBJ1-2; 9 nucleotides align to TRBD1. The CDR3 has 16 residues. V lost 1 base and J lost 5; bases outside the gene matches: 8. Germline CDR1 is SGHTA and CDR2 is FQGNSA. CDR3 nucleotide sequence: TGTGCCAGCAGCTTAGGGACAGGGGTATTGGGGTATGGCTACACCTTC. Translating it yields CASSLGTGVLGYGYTF. Full variable domain (remainder filled in from reference TRBV7-2 and TRBJ1-2): GAGVSQSPSNKVTEKGKDVELRCDPISGHTALYWYRQSLGQGLEFLIYFQGNSAPDKSGLPSDRFSAERTGGSVSTLTIQRTQQEDSAVYLCASSLGTGVLGYGYTFGSGTRLTVV.

The rearrangement uses TRBV7-9 and TRBJ1-6, with 10 bases fitting TRBD1. The CDR3 loop spans 16 amino acids. V shed 4 bases, J shed 10 bases, and the junction held 10 bases outside the gene matches. Germline V lookup: CDR1 SEHNR, CDR2 FQNEAQ (reference sequence). The CDR3: CASSSRQGAGESPLHF. In DNA form, the CDR3 reads TGTGCCAGCAGCTCAAGACAGGGGGCTGGTGAATCACCCCTCCACTTT.

This chain connects TRBV7-3 to TRBJ1-2; the match to TRBD1 covers 7 bases. CDR3 length: 16 residues. V shed 5 bases, J shed 1 base, and the junction held 10 bases outside the gene matches. Germline V gene lookup returns CDR1 SGHTA and CDR2 FQGTGA. CDR3 sequence (DNA): TGTGCCAGCAGCCGTGGGACAGAGCATTATAACTATGGCTACACCTTC. It encodes CASSRGTEHYNYGYTF.

This clone has only one observation. The chain employs TRBV30 and TRBJ1-4; D might be TRBD1 (6 bases). Trimming shortened V by 0 bases and J by 12 bases, and 20 bases separated the two germline ends. This CDR3 is built from 15 residues. Germline CDR1 GTSNPN, CDR2 SVGIG (reference sequence). CDR3 in amino acids: CAWSVRSRGPSELFF. CDR3 coding DNA: TGTGCCTGGAGTGTACGTAGCAGGGGTCCCTCGGAACTGTTTTTT.

The chain carries TRBV5-1 and TRBJ1-1; D possibly corresponds to TRBD1 (6 bases). Germline loops: CDR1 SGHRS, CDR2 YFSETQ. V lost 2 bases, J lost 6 bases, and 11 bases lay in between. There are 13 residues in the CDR3. CDR3: CASSFTGSAEAFF. The DNA for the CDR3 is TGCGCCAGCAGCTTCACAGGGAGCGCTGAAGCTTTCTTT.

The chain joins TRBV2 to TRBJ2-2; possibly TRBD1 for D (6 bases). Trimming shortened V by 6 bases and J by 4 bases, and 18 bases separated the two germline ends. Germline CDR1 SNHLY, CDR2 FYNNEI. The CDR3 extends over 16 amino acids. CDR3 region: CASRGAGVGTTGELFF. As DNA, the CDR3 is TGTGCCAGCAGGGGGGCAGGGGTCGGGACCACCGGGGAGCTGTTTTTT.

The rearrangement links TRBV14 to TRBJ1-2, with D tentatively TRBD1 (5 bases). Germline V gene lookup returns CDR1 SGHDN and CDR2 FVKESK. Between the trimmed V and J ends, which lost 6 bases and 4 bases, there was a span of 12 bases. The CDR3 length is 13 residues. As DNA, the CDR3 is TGTGCCAGCAGTGCAGGGAAAACCTATGGCTACACCTTC. Encoded protein: CASSAGKTYGYTF.

This clone has a handful of counts. The rearrangement uses TRBV18 and TRBJ2-5; tentative D call: TRBD2 (5 bases). Germline V lookup: CDR1 KGHSH, CDR2 LQKENI. The CDR3 covers 15 residues. V lost 4 bases and J lost 3, with 15 bases in between. CDR3 amino acids: CASSLGGRVKETQYF. In DNA, the CDR3 is TGTGCCAGCTCACTAGGAGGACGAGTCAAAGAGACCCAGTACTTC.

The V gene is TRBV19, the J gene TRBJ2-5; the D gene is possibly TRBD2 (6 bases). Trimming removed 9 bases at V and 3 bases at J, with 14 bases between. The CDR3 length is 13 residues. The germline CDR1 and CDR2 sequences are LNHDA and SQIVND (reference sequence). The CDR3 spells CASANREKETQYF. CDR3 DNA: TGTGCCAGCGCCAATCGGGAGAAAGAGACCCAGTACTTC.

This chain connects TRBV19 to TRBJ2-1, with 9 positions matching TRBD2. V dropped 6 bases and J dropped 0; count of bases not matched to a gene: 15. Germline CDR1 reads LNHDA; CDR2 reads SQIVND (reference sequence). CDR3 length equals 19 residues. This CDR3 reads CASRGQSGGSHSSYNEQFF. The CDR3 region has the DNA TGTGCCAGTAGAGGTCAAAGCGGGGGGAGTCATAGCTCCTACAATGAGCAGTTCTTC.

The chain is built from TRBV5-4 and TRBJ2-1, with 7 bases identical to TRBD1. V gave up 1 base and J gave up 7 bases; unmatched junction bases: 8. Germline V gene lookup returns CDR1 SGHNT and CDR2 YYREEE (reference sequence). This CDR3 has 15 amino acids. This CDR3 is CASSLQRDRTNEQFF. The CDR3 DNA follows: TGTGCCAGCAGCTTGCAAAGGGACAGAACTAATGAGCAGTTCTTC. Combining the CDR3 with reference TRBV5-4 and TRBJ2-1 gives the whole variable domain ETGVTQSPTHLIKTRGQQVTLRCSSQSGHNTVSWYQQALGQGPQFIFQYYREEENGRGNFPPRFSGLQFPNYSSELNVNALELDDSALYLCASSLQRDRTNEQFFGPGTRLTVL.

The CDR3 region has the DNA TGTGCCAGCTCCGGGCTGGGTGTGGTAGGAGGAACCTTC. It translates to CASSGLGVVGGTF. The rearrangement joins TRBV18 to TRBJ1-2; D is unclear. V was clipped by 6 bases and J by 14 bases, with 22 bases between them. This CDR3 region has 13 residues. The V gene's germline CDR1 is KGHSH and CDR2 LQKENI.

The rearrangement joins TRBV5-4 to TRBJ2-5; TRBD1 matches at 7 bases. This CDR3 is 14 amino acids long. Per the germline V gene, CDR1 is SGHNT and CDR2 is YYREEE (reference sequence). Trimming cost V 1 base and J 0 bases; bases outside gene matches: 0. CDR3 nucleotides: TGTGCCAGCAGCTTGAGGGGGCACCAAGAGACCCAGTACTTC. Residues: CASSLRGHQETQYF. Together with reference TRBV5-4 and TRBJ2-5, the CDR3 gives the full variable domain: ETGVTQSPTHLIKTRGQQVTLRCSSQSGHNTVSWYQQALGQGPQFIFQYYREEENGRGNFPPRFSGLQFPNYSSELNVNALELDDSALYLCASSLRGHQETQYFGPGTRLLVL.

The chain has TRBV19 and TRBJ1-3; D call uncertain. Germline assignment: CDR1 LNHDA and CDR2 SQIVND (reference sequence). The CDR3 extends over 14 amino acids. Deletions cut 7 bases from V and 0 bases from J, with 10 bases between. DNA of the CDR3: TGTGCCAGTACCGAGGTCCGCTCTGGAAACACCATATATTTT. Protein sequence: CASTEVRSGNTIYF. The full variable domain, rest sourced from reference TRBV19 and TRBJ1-3, is DGGITQSPKYLFRKEGQNVTLSCEQNLNHDAMYWYRQDPGQGLRLIYYSQIVNDFQKGDIAEGYSVSREKKESFPLTVTSAQKNPTAFYLCASTEVRSGNTIYFGEGSWLTVV.

The rearrangement links TRBV19 to TRBJ1-2, with 9 nucleotides matching TRBD1. The CDR3 is 15 amino acids. Germline trimming cut 4 bases from V and 10 bases from J; bases unmatched to any gene: 13. Germline assignment: CDR1 LNHDA and CDR2 SQIVND (reference sequence). The CDR3 reads CASSTDRQGEKDYTF. The CDR3 DNA is TGTGCCAGTAGTACTGATAGACAGGGGGAGAAGGACTACACCTTC.

This clone was observed a few times. The gene calls are TRBV11-3 and TRBJ1-4; D possibly corresponds to TRBD1 (5 bases). V was clipped by 1 base and J by 0 bases, with 18 bases between them. CDR1 is SGHNT, CDR2 YENEEA, per germline. The length of the CDR3 is 19 residues. This chain's CDR3 is CASSLAQGDIPTTNEKLFF. The CDR3 coding sequence is TGTGCCAGCAGCTTAGCCCAGGGCGACATTCCGACAACTAATGAAAAACTGTTTTTT.

This clone was seen only a few times. The chain joins TRBV9 to TRBJ1-2; the D gene is possibly TRBD1 (5 bases). Trimming took 3 bases from V and 5 from J, leaving 14 bases between them. Germline V gene data show CDR1 as SGDLS and CDR2 as YYNGEE. The CDR3 consists of 14 residues. CDR3 bases: TGTGCCAGCAGCGGGACGAAAGGGGTGTATGGCTACACCTTC. This gives the protein CASSGTKGVYGYTF.

This clone was seen a few times. V gene TRBV5-1 combines with J gene TRBJ2-7, with D maybe TRBD2 (6 bases). This CDR3 is built from 13 residues. Germline-derived CDR1 and CDR2 are SGHRS and YFSETQ. Trimming removed 7 bases at V and 7 bases at J, with 18 bases between. The CDR3 DNA is TGCGCCAGCCAATCTTACGGGACTTCGGAGCAGTACGTC. This sequence encodes CASQSYGTSEQYV.

The CDR3 region is CASSQGGNNQPQHF. For the CDR3, the DNA is TGTGCCAGCAGTCAGGGTGGCAACAATCAGCCCCAGCATTTT. V is TRBV28 and J is TRBJ1-5; D is possibly TRBD1 (5 bases). Trimming removed 5 bases at V and 3 bases at J, with 11 bases between. The CDR3 spans 14 residues. Germline V gene lookup returns CDR1 MDHEN and CDR2 SYDVKM.

The chain recombines TRBV13 with TRBJ1-2, with D unresolved. From germline, CDR1 is PRHDT and CDR2 FYEKMQ (reference sequence). CDR3 length equals 16 residues. V lost 0 bases and J 4 bases, leaving 15 bases between the germline ends. CDR3 coding DNA: TGTGCCAGCAGCTTAGGTGTATCAGGAAGTGGCTATGGCTACACCTTC. It encodes CASSLGVSGSGYGYTF.

The V and J genes are TRBV19 and TRBJ1-3; 8 nucleotides agree with TRBD1. The CDR3 has 15 amino acids. CDR1 LNHDA and CDR2 SQIVND come from the germline V gene (reference sequence). V was clipped by 3 bases and J by 3 bases; unmatched bases: 4. This chain's CDR3 is CASSIRQGLGNTIYF. The CDR3 nucleotides read TGTGCCAGTAGTATCCGACAGGGGCTTGGAAACACCATATATTTT.

The genes are TRBV5-4 and TRBJ1-3, with TRBD1 identical over 7 bases. Germline CDR1 is SGHNT and CDR2 is YYREEE (reference sequence). This CDR3 contains 15 residues. V shed 4 bases and J 0 bases; nucleotides not matched to a gene: 4. CDR3 sequence (DNA): TGTGCCAGCAGCCCGGGACAGTACTCTGGAAACACCATATATTTT. Protein: CASSPGQYSGNTIYF.

V is TRBV7-9 and J is TRBJ1-2, with 10 nucleotides matching TRBD1. The CDR3 length is 18 residues. CDR1 is SEHNR and CDR2 is FQNEAQ in the germline V gene (reference sequence). V shed 5 bases, J shed 2 bases, and the junction held 14 bases outside the gene matches. The CDR3 sequence is CASSLTSDRGSPNYGYTF. CDR3 sequence (DNA): TGTGCCAGCAGCCTTACATCGGACAGGGGGTCTCCCAACTATGGCTACACCTTC.

The genes are TRBV9 and TRBJ2-3, with 8 bases fitting TRBD2. Germline CDR1 is SGDLS and CDR2 is YYNGEE. The CDR3 length is 15 residues. V shed 0 bases and J 3 bases; nucleotides not matched to a gene: 3. The DNA for the CDR3 is TGTGCCAGCAGCGTAGGCGGGGGGCTTACAGATACGCAGTATTTT. It is translated as CASSVGGGLTDTQYF.

This clone appeared a single time. This rearrangement joins TRBV15 to TRBJ1-2; no firm D call. V was pared by 5 bases and J by 8 bases, with 12 bases between. The CDR3 is made up of 12 amino acids. Germline V gives CDR1 LNHNV, CDR2 YYDKDF (reference sequence). The CDR3 sequence: CATSSTTEGYTF. CDR3 DNA sequence: TGTGCCACCAGCTCGACTACAGAGGGCTACACCTTC.

This chain uses TRBV30 with TRBJ1-6; no clear D. The V end lost 0 bases, the J end lost 7 bases, and 7 bases lay between the germline ends. The CDR3 has 13 residues. Germline CDR1 is GTSNPN and CDR2 is SVGIG (reference sequence). CDR3 bases: TGTGCCTGGAGTGTACTCGGGAATTCACCCCTCCACTTT. The encoded protein is CAWSVLGNSPLHF.

This chain links TRBV6-5 with TRBJ2-5; the D gene is possibly TRBD1 (5 bases). Germline V CDR1 and CDR2: MNHEY, SVGAGI. The CDR3 is made up of 12 amino acids. Trimming pared 4 bases from V and 4 bases from J, leaving 7 bases between. This chain's CDR3 is CASSLTGETQYF. CDR3 coding DNA: TGTGCCAGCAGTTTAACAGGAGAGACCCAGTACTTC.